The clone carrying this TCR beta chain was seen ten or more times. Its target is unknown. This entry comes from a study of Graves' ophthalmopathy and Graves' hyperthyroidism. General observations from the study: For separating ophthalmopathy from stable hyperthyroidism, a 13-signature model gave 87.88% sensitivity and roughly 83% specificity. Detected in blood as well were most expanded thyroid clonotypes with frequency above 0.001.

Enrolled hyperthyroidism patients had a new diagnosis, a duration under 2 months, and an age of 18 to 65. Diagnosis relied on clinical symptoms, serum thyroxine, TRAb, thyroid ultrasound and orbital computed tomography. From RNA, the CDR3 regions of TCR beta chains were amplified and sequenced. The first-round RT-PCR employed HTBI primers together with the Qiagen OneStep RT-PCR kit. A multiplex PCR was then performed as the second round. TCRdb re-derived calls from the multiplex PCR reads in MiXCR, one entry per CDR3 protein. The top ten clones hold around 4.6% of a sample with roughly 600,000 distinct CDR3 sequences, 35% to 40% of them seen once. The germline V gene encodes CDR1 MNHNS and CDR2 SASEGT. There are 13 residues in the CDR3. V was clipped by 4 bases and J by 6 bases, with 10 bases between them.

This sequence was found in an adult man with Graves' hyperthyroidism. The rearrangement uses TRBV6-1 and TRBJ1-5, with D possibly matching TRBD1 (6 bases). Sequenced input: peripheral blood or thyroid tissue (not recorded which). The CDR3 coding sequence is TGTGCCAGCAGTGGTGGGGGCCCTCAGCCCCAGCATTTT. It encodes CASSGGGPQPQHF.